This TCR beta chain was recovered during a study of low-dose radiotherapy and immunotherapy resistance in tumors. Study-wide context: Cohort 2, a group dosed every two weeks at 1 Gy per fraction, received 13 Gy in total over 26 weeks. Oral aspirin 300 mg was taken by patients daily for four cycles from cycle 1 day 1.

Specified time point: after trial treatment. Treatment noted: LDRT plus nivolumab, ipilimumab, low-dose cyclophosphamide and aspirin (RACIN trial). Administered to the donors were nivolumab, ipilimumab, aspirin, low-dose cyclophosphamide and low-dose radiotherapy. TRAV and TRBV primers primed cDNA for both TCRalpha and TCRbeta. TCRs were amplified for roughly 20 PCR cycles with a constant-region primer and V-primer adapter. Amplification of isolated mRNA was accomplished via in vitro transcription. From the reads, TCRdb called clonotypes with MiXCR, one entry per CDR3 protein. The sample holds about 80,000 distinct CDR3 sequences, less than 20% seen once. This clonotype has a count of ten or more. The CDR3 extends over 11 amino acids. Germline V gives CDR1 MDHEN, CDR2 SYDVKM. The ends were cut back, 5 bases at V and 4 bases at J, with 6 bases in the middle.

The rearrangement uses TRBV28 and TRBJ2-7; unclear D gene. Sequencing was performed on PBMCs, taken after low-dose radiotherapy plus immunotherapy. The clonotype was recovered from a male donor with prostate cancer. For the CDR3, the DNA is TGTGCCAGCAGTGCTCGATACGAGCAGTACTTC. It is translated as CASSARYEQYF.